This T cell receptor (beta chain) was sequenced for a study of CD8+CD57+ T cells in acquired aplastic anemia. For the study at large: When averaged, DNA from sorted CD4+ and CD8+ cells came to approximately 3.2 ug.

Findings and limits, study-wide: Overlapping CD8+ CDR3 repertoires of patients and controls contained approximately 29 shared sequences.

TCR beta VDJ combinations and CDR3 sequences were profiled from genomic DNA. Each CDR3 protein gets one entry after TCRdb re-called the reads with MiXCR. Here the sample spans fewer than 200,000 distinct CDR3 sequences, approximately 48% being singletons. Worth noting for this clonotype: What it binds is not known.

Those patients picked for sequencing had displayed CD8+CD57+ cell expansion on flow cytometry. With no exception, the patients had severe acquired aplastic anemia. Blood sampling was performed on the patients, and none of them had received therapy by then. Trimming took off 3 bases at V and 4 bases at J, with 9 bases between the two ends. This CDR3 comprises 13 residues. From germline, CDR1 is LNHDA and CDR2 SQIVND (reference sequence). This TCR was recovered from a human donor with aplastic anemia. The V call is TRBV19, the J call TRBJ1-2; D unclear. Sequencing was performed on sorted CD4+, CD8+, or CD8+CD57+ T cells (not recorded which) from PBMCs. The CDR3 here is CASSIELGYGYTF. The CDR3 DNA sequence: TGTGCCAGTAGTATCGAGCTGGGCTATGGCTACACCTTC.